This T cell receptor beta chain was found in a study of blood T cell repertoires in COVID-19. Study context: The United States, Italy and Spain were the sources of the acute and convalescent COVID-19 samples. T cells, B-cell-depleted T cells, or PBMCs provided the cDNA or gDNA that served as material.

In the original analysis: Reference gene primer amplification yielded estimated nucleated cell counts. This table comes from immunoSEQ multiplex PCR, and its TCRdb copy is limited to in-frame clones, with some not included. V, J and clone size were drawn from that table, and D and trimming were deduced from the DNA. The sample has around 100,000 clones; 75% to 95% are singletons. Germline assignment: CDR1 DFQATT and CDR2 SNEGSKA (reference sequence). Deletions cut 3 bases from V and 0 bases from J, with 20 bases between. This CDR3 has 17 amino acids. This clone was observed a few times. Material: peripheral blood. The receptor was derived from a man aged 18 to 29 with acute or convalescent COVID-19. The chain carries TRBV20-1 and TRBJ2-5, with TRBD2 as a possible D gene (6 bases). In DNA form, the CDR3 reads TGCAGTGCTAGTGACCGTTTTTCGGGGGAGTACCAAGAGACCCAGTACTTC. Its translation: CSASDRFSGEYQETQYF.